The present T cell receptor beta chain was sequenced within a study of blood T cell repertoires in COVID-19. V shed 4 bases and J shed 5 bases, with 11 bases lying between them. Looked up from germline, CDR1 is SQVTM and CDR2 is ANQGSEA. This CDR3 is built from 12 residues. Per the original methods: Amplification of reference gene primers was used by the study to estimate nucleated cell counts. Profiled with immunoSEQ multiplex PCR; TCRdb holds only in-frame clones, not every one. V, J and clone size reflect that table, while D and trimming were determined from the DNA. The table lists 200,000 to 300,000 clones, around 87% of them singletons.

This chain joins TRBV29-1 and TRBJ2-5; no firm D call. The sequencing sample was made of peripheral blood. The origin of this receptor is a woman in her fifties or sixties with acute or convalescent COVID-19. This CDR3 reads CSVAGGGETQYF. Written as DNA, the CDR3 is TGCAGCGTTGCCGGCGGTGGGGAGACCCAGTACTTC.